This is a list of T cell receptor beta chains from one sample in a study of neurological immune-mediated disorders. MiXCR, run by TCRdb on the 5' RACE reads, gives a single entry per CDR3 protein. The sample holds tens of thousands of distinct CDR3 sequences; 2.5% are singletons and the top ten take about 3%. Input material: PBMCs. These receptor sequences come from a man aged 50 to 60 with multiple sclerosis. The CDR3 runs from the conserved cysteine through the conserved F or W. A D gene is named only where the DNA matches it firmly.

V gene	D gene	J gene	CDR3 protein
TRBV20-1	TRBD1	TRBJ1-3	CSAGDRASGNTIYF
TRBV19	NA	TRBJ2-7	CASSPGTPIEQYF
TRBV2	NA	TRBJ2-2	CASRKELSGELFF
TRBV11-3	NA	TRBJ2-7	CASSFGVLGEQYF
TRBV20-1	NA	TRBJ2-2	CSASRLDRRQAELFF
TRBV7-2	TRBD1	TRBJ2-1	CASSLAQGEYNEQFF
TRBV20-1	TRBD1	TRBJ2-3	CSASLGQGRGSTDTQYF
TRBV5-1	NA	TRBJ2-7	CASSSAGGETYEQYF
TRBV7-9	TRBD2	TRBJ2-1	CASSLEAGGPVGEQFF
TRBV5-6	TRBD1	TRBJ2-7	CASSLGTGRAYEQYF
TRBV5-1	TRBD1	TRBJ1-1	CASSRDSIITTEAFF
TRBV6-5	NA	TRBJ1-1	CASSYRNTEAFF
TRBV12-3/TRBV12-4	NA	TRBJ2-2	CASSLMRPGELFF
TRBV12-3/TRBV12-4	NA	TRBJ1-5	CASSFRGQTAGAGNQPQHF